The clone carrying this TCR beta chain has just a few counts. Its antigen remains unidentified. With 4 bases removed from V and 6 bases from J, the gap between germline ends came to 12 bases. The CDR3 sequence is 14 residues long. CDR1 is SGHTA, CDR2 FQGTGA, per germline. This specimen belongs to a study of T cell repertoires in cytomegalovirus infection. In the study overall: Public TCR beta signatures provided an indication of both CMV infection and a matching HLA type.

General study findings and limits: Frequencies of public TCR beta families were cumulated, and this identified carriers of CMV plus the relevant HLA. Dominating the ex vivo response were TCR beta clonotypes that were CMV-specific and HLA-C-restricted.

TCRdb independently ran MiXCR on the reads; one entry per CDR3 protein. Of 200,000 or so distinct CDR3 sequences detected, 28% appear once; the ten largest clones hold roughly 32%. The source material was PBMCs. The clonotype originates from a human donor in good health (CMV status not recorded). Some clones in this sample may be carry-over from other donors' samples. The V and J genes are TRBV7-3 and TRBJ2-2, with D perhaps TRBD1 or TRBD2 (6 bases each). CDR3 in DNA: TGTGCCAGCAGCTACCACAGGGAGGCCGGGGAGCTGTTTTTT. Translated, it gives CASSYHREAGELFF.